These 10 T cell receptor beta chains were sequenced from one sample in a study of blood T cell repertoires in COVID-19 (dated by TCRdb to the early 2020s). Libraries were prepared through the immunoSEQ multiplex PCR assay. TCRdb's version of the immuneACCESS table is confined to in-frame rearrangements and falls short of the full clone set. An unresolved V gene accounts for under half of the shortfall where checked; the remainder is of unknown origin. The sample has 250,000 to 300,000 clones on record, nearly 90% of them singletons. The ten largest clones represent 2.5% to 3.5% of the sample. The sequenced sample was PBMCs or T cells enriched from blood (not recorded which). The receptors stem from a woman in her fifties or sixties who had been exposed to COVID-19.

The CDR3 loop is CASSLQGAAYGYTF. CDR3 nucleotides: TGCGCCAGCAGCTTGCAGGGGGCTGCCTATGGCTACACCTTC. The genes are TRBV5-1 and TRBJ1-2; TRBD1 aligns across 8 bases. Germline lookup yields CDR1 SGHRS and CDR2 YFSETQ. The V gene end was trimmed by 1 base and the J gene end by 4 bases; junction bases not matched to a gene: 3. CDR3 size: 14 residues.

The V gene is TRBV15, the J gene TRBJ1-2; possibly TRBD1 for D (5 bases). Trimming removed 3 bases at V and 0 bases at J, with 11 bases between. Germline lookup yields CDR1 LNHNV and CDR2 YYDKDF (reference sequence). The CDR3 is 15 amino acids. CDR3 region: CATSRGRGPNYGYTF. The CDR3 bases are TGTGCCACCAGCAGGGGGCGGGGTCCTAACTATGGCTACACCTTC.

CDR3 DNA: TGTGCCATCAGTGCCTCTAACTCTGGAAACACCATATATTTT. Protein sequence: CAISASNSGNTIYF. The gene calls are TRBV10-3 and TRBJ1-3; D unclear. The length of the CDR3 is 14 residues. CDR1 and CDR2 from the germline V gene are ENHRY and SYGVKD. With 4 bases removed from V and 0 bases from J, the gap between germline ends came to 7 bases.

V is TRBV2 and J is TRBJ2-1, with 11 positions matching TRBD2. CDR1 is SNHLY and CDR2 is FYNNEI in the germline V gene. This CDR3 contains 15 residues. V trimming: 7 bases; J trimming: 8 bases; junction bases outside the gene matches: 10. The CDR3 DNA reads TGTGCCAGCAAAATAGCGGGGGGGAGCACCCATGAGCAGTTCTTC. Protein product: CASKIAGGSTHEQFF.

The chain links TRBV7-2 to TRBJ2-7; D uncertain. V lost 1 base and J 2 bases, leaving 6 bases between the germline ends. The length of the CDR3 is 13 residues. CDR1 and CDR2 from the germline V gene are SGHTA and FQGNSA. The CDR3 reads CASSLETAYEQYF. The CDR3 coding sequence is TGTGCCAGCAGCTTAGAAACAGCCTACGAGCAGTACTTC.

The V call is TRBV19, the J call TRBJ1-1, with unresolved D. The CDR3 sequence is 14 residues long. Trimming removed 5 bases from V and 5 bases from J, with 15 bases in between. Germline lookup yields CDR1 LNHDA and CDR2 SQIVND (reference sequence). The CDR3 DNA reads TGTGCCAGTAGTTTTACAGAAGTAGTAACTGAAGCTTTCTTT. It yields the protein CASSFTEVVTEAFF.

The V call is TRBV5-8, the J call TRBJ1-1; no reliable D call. CDR1 is SGHTS, CDR2 YDEGEE, per germline. The CDR3 covers 18 residues. V shed 0 bases and J shed 6 bases, with 24 bases lying between them. The CDR3 nucleotides are TGTGCCAGCAGCTTGGCGGATCGAGAGGGAGGATTTTTTGCTGAAGCTTTCTTT. Protein sequence: CASSLADREGGFFAEAFF.

This chain joins TRBV19 and TRBJ1-4; D unclear. In germline, CDR1 is LNHDA, CDR2 SQIVND (reference sequence). The V gene lost 3 bases and the J gene lost 7 bases, with 24 bases spanning the gap. This CDR3 spans 18 amino acids. CDR3 loop: CASSIAPYSDKRGEKLFF. The CDR3 DNA follows: TGTGCCAGTAGTATCGCACCCTACTCGGATAAACGGGGTGAAAAACTGTTTTTT.

This rearrangement joins TRBV2 to TRBJ1-5, with 9 bases aligning to TRBD1. V was clipped by 3 bases and J by 5 bases; unmatched bases: 14. CDR1 and CDR2 from the germline V gene are SNHLY and FYNNEI. The CDR3 covers 18 residues. CDR3 in amino acids: CASSDSRDREERDQPQHF. The CDR3 DNA reads TGTGCCAGCAGTGATTCCCGGGACAGGGAGGAAAGGGATCAGCCCCAGCATTTT.

V and J are TRBV5-1 and TRBJ2-2; D is undetermined. The germline gives CDR1 SGHRS, CDR2 YFSETQ. There are 12 residues in the CDR3. Trimming shortened V by 0 bases and J by 8 bases, and 5 bases separated the two germline ends. The CDR3 coding sequence is TGCGCCAGCAGCTTGGTAGTTGGGGAGCTGTTTTTT. It translates to CASSLVVGELFF.